Each of the 23 T cell receptor beta chains below was sequenced from the same sample in a study of cytomegalovirus exposure and HLA in healthy donors. The study ran its PCR with 60 Vbeta and 13 Jbeta primers. The assay was immunoSEQ multiplex PCR, and TCRdb's table has in-frame clones only and misses some. The sample shows about 170,000 clones, roughly 80% of them seen only once. What was sequenced was PBMCs. The receptors derive from a male donor in good health and CMV-seronegative.

This chain connects TRBV5-4 to TRBJ2-3; 9 bases are a match to TRBD2. Germline V gene sequence: CDR1 SGHNT, CDR2 YYREEE (reference sequence). Unmatched junction bases numbered 6, after V lost 4 bases and J lost 6 bases. This CDR3 has 14 residues. The CDR3 reads CASSLGLASDTQYF. Here the CDR3 DNA reads TGTGCCAGCAGCCTCGGACTAGCGTCGGATACGCAGTATTTT.

This sequence joins TRBV6-5 and TRBJ1-5; TRBD1 might be the D (5 bases). With 2 bases removed from V and 4 bases from J, the gap between germline ends came to 12 bases. The CDR3 is made up of 15 amino acids. Germline values: CDR1 MNHEY, CDR2 SVGAGI. The CDR3 DNA sequence: TGTGCCAGCAGTTACGGAGGGGCAGGGAATCAGCCCCAGCATTTT. Translation gives CASSYGGAGNQPQHF.

The chain is built from TRBV19 and TRBJ2-1, with D tentatively TRBD1 (5 bases). The germline gives CDR1 LNHDA, CDR2 SQIVND (reference sequence). V lost 2 bases, J lost 4 bases, and 12 bases lay in between. The CDR3 length is 15 residues. The CDR3 loop is CASSISRALYNEQFF. The CDR3 DNA reads as TGTGCCAGTAGTATAAGCAGGGCGCTATACAATGAGCAGTTCTTC. The whole variable domain, filled in from reference TRBV19 and TRBJ2-1, reads DGGITQSPKYLFRKEGQNVTLSCEQNLNHDAMYWYRQDPGQGLRLIYYSQIVNDFQKGDIAEGYSVSREKKESFPLTVTSAQKNPTAFYLCASSISRALYNEQFFGPGTRLTVL.

The rearrangement joins TRBV5-4 to TRBJ2-5, with TRBD2 matching over 10 bases. CDR1 and CDR2 from the germline V gene are SGHNT and YYREEE (reference sequence). The trim removed 4 bases at V and 5 bases at J, leaving 11 bases unmatched. The CDR3 is made up of 16 amino acids. The CDR3 loop is CASSVRTSGLGETQYF. DNA for the CDR3: TGTGCCAGCAGCGTTCGGACTAGCGGTCTGGGGGAGACCCAGTACTTC.

The genes are TRBV5-1 and TRBJ2-6; tentative D call: TRBD2 (6 bases). The V end lost 3 bases, the J end lost 0 bases, and 16 bases lay between the germline ends. CDR1 SGHRS and CDR2 YFSETQ come from the germline V gene. The CDR3 covers 18 residues. CDR3 bases: TGCGCCAGCAGCTCCGCGGGGACTTCCAACTCTGGGGCCAACGTCCTGACTTTC. This encodes CASSSAGTSNSGANVLTF.

By its share, this clone is large. The chain joins TRBV13 to TRBJ2-5; 14 bases are shared with TRBD2. The germline V gene encodes CDR1 PRHDT and CDR2 FYEKMQ (reference sequence). Trimming removed 4 bases from V and 2 bases from J; junction bases left unmatched: 3. The CDR3 has 16 amino acids. The CDR3 loop reads CASSSGTSGSQETQYF. The DNA of the CDR3 is TGTGCCAGCAGCTCCGGGACTAGCGGGAGTCAAGAGACCCAGTACTTC.

The chain joins TRBV6-1 to TRBJ1-2; TRBD1 is a possible D gene (5 bases). From germline, CDR1 is MNHNS and CDR2 SASEGT. The V end lost 2 bases, the J end lost 2 bases, and 15 bases lay between the germline ends. The CDR3 sequence is 16 residues long. The CDR3 reads CASSERLGEANYGYTF. The CDR3 DNA reads TGTGCCAGCAGTGAAAGACTGGGGGAGGCAAACTATGGCTACACCTTC.

The chain couples TRBV2 to TRBJ2-5, with TRBD2 matching over 11 bases. With the DNA end fitting TRBJ2-7 better, the J assignment may be wrong. This CDR3 has 15 residues. Germline CDR1 SNHLY, CDR2 FYNNEI. The CDR3 reads CASSRLAGGHYEQYF. CDR3 sequence (DNA): TGTGCCAGCAGTCGGCTAGCGGGGGGACATTACGAGCAGTACTTC.

This chain links TRBV27 with TRBJ2-3, with 7 bases that match TRBD1. The V segment lost 6 bases and the J segment 2 bases; nucleotides outside the gene matches: 8. CDR1 is MNHEY, CDR2 SMNVEV, per germline (reference sequence). The CDR3 runs 15 residues. The CDR3 here is CASSNRGQITDTQYF. The CDR3 nucleotides are TGTGCCAGCAGCAATCGGGGACAGATCACAGATACGCAGTATTTT.

The rearrangement links TRBV6-6 to TRBJ2-5; 12 nucleotides match TRBD2. Germline CDR1 and CDR2: MNHNY and SVGAGI (reference sequence). The CDR3 runs 15 residues. Germline trimming cut 8 bases from V and 1 base from J; bases unmatched to any gene: 5. DNA for the CDR3: TGTGCCAGCTTGACTAGCGGGGGCACCCAAGAGACCCAGTACTTC. Residues: CASLTSGGTQETQYF.

The V gene is TRBV27, the J gene TRBJ2-7, with TRBD1 matching 7 bases. The CDR3 covers 13 residues. V lost 8 bases and J lost 2; bases outside the gene matches: 6. CDR1 is MNHEY and CDR2 is SMNVEV in the germline V gene (reference sequence). CDR3: CASSGQPPYEQYF. The CDR3 DNA reads as TGTGCCAGCTCGGGACAGCCACCCTACGAGCAGTACTTC.

In its sample, this clone was seen a few times. The rearrangement uses TRBV5-4 and TRBJ2-4, with 11 nucleotides matching TRBD2. Germline assignment: CDR1 SGHNT and CDR2 YYREEE (reference sequence). The CDR3 is 17 residues long. J lost 0 bases, V lost 4 bases, and 6 bases had no gene match. CDR3 protein: CASSHGTSGLAKNIQYF. Written as DNA, the CDR3 is TGTGCCAGCAGCCATGGGACTAGCGGACTAGCCAAAAACATTCAGTACTTC.

The chain recombines TRBV27 with TRBJ1-4; D gene uncertain. The CDR3 consists of 15 residues. Deletions cut 5 bases from V and 0 bases from J, with 10 bases between. The V gene's germline CDR1 is MNHEY and CDR2 SMNVEV (reference sequence). CDR3 sequence: CASSVNGATNEKLFF. The DNA of the CDR3 is TGTGCCAGCAGTGTTAACGGTGCAACTAATGAAAAACTGTTTTTT. Full variable domain (missing parts from reference TRBV27 and TRBJ1-4): EAQVTQNPRYLITVTGKKLTVTCSQNMNHEYMSWYRQDPGLGLRQIYYSMNVEVTDKGDVPEGYKVSRKEKRNFPLILESPSPNQTSLYFCASSVNGATNEKLFFGSGTQLSVL.

This clone was counted once. V gene TRBV30 combines with J gene TRBJ1-1; 8 nucleotides match TRBD1. Germline V gene sequence: CDR1 GTSNPN, CDR2 SVGIG (reference sequence). After removal of 5 bases from V and 2 bases from J, the junction contained 10 bases not matched to a gene. CDR3 length equals 15 residues. CDR3 in DNA: TGTGCCTGGTCCCTCCCAGGGACAGGCAACACTGAAGCTTTCTTT. It yields the protein CAWSLPGTGNTEAFF.

The rearrangement links TRBV18 to TRBJ1-6; D is uncertain. The V end was cut by 2 bases, the J end by 5 bases, with 10 bases between. The CDR3 spans 15 residues. CDR1 is KGHSH, CDR2 LQKENI, per germline. The DNA of the CDR3 is TGTGCCAGCTCACCAGCTTCCAGAAATAATTCACCCCTCCACTTT. This sequence encodes CASSPASRNNSPLHF.

V usage is TRBV2 and J usage is TRBJ2-2; 8 positions agree with TRBD1. This CDR3 is built from 15 residues. From germline, CDR1 is SNHLY and CDR2 FYNNEI. With V trimmed by 5 bases and J by 0 bases, 2 bases remained unmatched. The DNA for the CDR3 is TGTGCCAGCAGTCGGGACAGGACGAACACCGGGGAGCTGTTTTTT. Protein: CASSRDRTNTGELFF.

The chain recombines TRBV15 with TRBJ1-4, with 9 bases identical to TRBD1. The CDR3 has 13 residues. CDR1 is LNHNV and CDR2 is YYDKDF in the germline V gene (reference sequence). The V gene end was trimmed by 5 bases and the J gene end by 15 bases; junction bases not matched to a gene: 10. CDR3 sequence reads: CATSGGQGVTLFF. CDR3 bases: TGTGCCACCAGCGGGGGACAGGGAGTGACGTTGTTTTTT.

This chain connects TRBV27 to TRBJ2-5; TRBD1 matches at 8 bases. Gene TRBJ2-7 matches the end of the DNA better, so the J call may be wrong. Germline V gives CDR1 MNHEY, CDR2 SMNVEV (reference sequence). This CDR3 spans 16 amino acids. DNA of the CDR3: TGTGCCAGCAGTTTTCTGGGACAGGCTGGGGGGTACGAGCAGTACTTC. This sequence encodes CASSFLGQAGGYEQYF.

This clone has only one observation. The CDR3 protein is CASSGMRGFSEKLFF. The DNA for the CDR3 is TGTGCCAGCAGCGGGATGCGGGGGTTCAGTGAAAAACTGTTTTTT. The chain is built from TRBV2 and TRBJ1-4; possibly TRBD1 for D (5 bases). The CDR3 is 15 residues long. Trimming took 6 bases from V and 7 from J, leaving 18 bases between them. The germline V gene encodes CDR1 SNHLY and CDR2 FYNNEI. Supplemented by reference TRBV2 and TRBJ1-4, the full variable domain reads EPEVTQTPSHQVTQMGQEVILRCVPISNHLYFYWYRQILGQKVEFLVSFYNNEISEKSEIFDDQFSVERPDGSNFTLKIRSTKLEDSAMYFCASSGMRGFSEKLFFGSGTQLSVL.

Details on this clone: Additional DNA sequences in this sample encode the identical CDR3. CDR3 protein: CASSLGQGTGELFF. The CDR3 coding sequence is TGCGCCAGCAGCTTGGGACAGGGTACCGGGGAGCTGTTTTTT. The chain uses TRBV5-1 and TRBJ2-2, with 7 bases lining up with TRBD1. Trimming cost V 0 bases and J 5 bases; bases outside gene matches: 1. CDR1 is SGHRS and CDR2 is YFSETQ in the germline V gene. The CDR3 extends over 14 amino acids.

This clone was seen more than once but under ten times. This chain joins TRBV11-3 and TRBJ2-1; D is unclear. The CDR3 covers 16 residues. Trimming pared 1 base from V and 6 bases from J, leaving 16 bases between. The V gene's germline CDR1 is SGHNT and CDR2 YENEEA. DNA for the CDR3: TGTGCCAGCAGCTTAGTATCAGGTAGTATACCCAATGAGCAGTTCTTC. This translates into CASSLVSGSIPNEQFF.

The chain uses TRBV5-6 and TRBJ1-1, with TRBD1 matching 11 bases. The CDR3 covers 16 residues. Trimming took 3 bases from V and 4 from J; bases not matched to a gene: 8. Per the germline V gene, CDR1 is SGHDT and CDR2 is YYEEEE. CDR3 bases: TGTGCCAGCAGCTGGGACAGGGGGAGGGATAGCACTGAAGCTTTCTTT. This encodes CASSWDRGRDSTEAFF.

V is TRBV10-3 and J is TRBJ1-2; TRBD1 agrees at 10 bases. V lost 6 bases, J lost 2 bases, and 3 bases stayed unmatched. Germline lookup yields CDR1 ENHRY and CDR2 SYGVKD. The length of the CDR3 is 14 residues. For the CDR3, the DNA is TGTGCCATCAGGGAGACAGGGGGCAACTATGGCTACACCTTC. This translates into CAIRETGGNYGYTF.